These 30 T cell receptor beta chains were all obtained from the same sample, sequenced in a study of vaccination and CD4 T cells after COVID-19. The antigens for these receptors are not known. The sample's treatment: approximately nine-day PBMC culture with coronavirus spike peptide pools or control peptides (ViraFEST assay). Sequencing of DNA taken from cultured CD4+ T cells relied on the Oncomine TCR Beta short-read assay. TCRdb itself ran the PCR reads through MiXCR, one entry per CDR3 protein. The repertoire holds 13,000 to 15,000 distinct CDR3 sequences, with around half as singletons. Material for sequencing was CD4+ T cells from blood, cultured in vitro. The receptor source for this set is a human donor who had recovered from COVID-19.

V and J are TRBV7-6 and TRBJ2-7; 10 bases map to TRBD1. The CDR3 is 14 residues long. The germline V gene has CDR1 SGHVS and CDR2 FNYEAQ. Trimming at V came to 6 bases and at J to 6 bases, leaving 8 bases not matched to a gene. The CDR3 region is CASSGQGVSSEQYF. The CDR3 nucleotides read TGTGCCAGCAGTGGACAGGGGGTATCATCCGAGCAGTACTTC.

The CDR3 is CASSPAHADNEQFF. The CDR3 nucleotides read TGTGCCAGCAGCCCGGCTCACGCTGACAATGAGCAGTTCTTC. The genes are TRBV11-2 and TRBJ2-1; D gene unclear. Looked up from germline, CDR1 is SGHAT and CDR2 is FQNNGV. Trimming left V 5 bases short and J 5 bases short, with 13 bases between. The CDR3 is 14 residues long.

The V call is TRBV20-1, the J call TRBJ1-2; 10 bases are a match to TRBD1. This CDR3 comprises 16 residues. V dropped 4 bases and J dropped 5; count of bases not matched to a gene: 13. CDR1 is DFQATT and CDR2 is SNEGSKA in the germline V gene (reference sequence). CDR3 coding DNA: TGCAGTGCTACCGGGACCGGGACAGGGGTCCGGTATGGCTACACCTTC. This translates into CSATGTGTGVRYGYTF.

V and J are TRBV7-3 and TRBJ2-1, with 9 nucleotides matching TRBD2. Germline loops: CDR1 SGHTA, CDR2 FQGTGA. The length of the CDR3 is 14 residues. V was pared by 2 bases and J by 8 bases, with 4 bases of the junction left unmatched. The chain's CDR3 is CASSLGGRGYEQFF. The CDR3 nucleotides read TGTGCCAGCAGCTTAGGCGGGAGGGGCTATGAGCAGTTCTTC.

This clonotype was counted a few times. V gene TRBV6-1 combines with J gene TRBJ1-1; D ambiguous. Germline CDR1 and CDR2: MNHNS and SASEGT. V lost 1 base and J lost 3, with 12 bases in between. The length of the CDR3 is 15 residues. The CDR3 DNA reads as TGTGCCAGCAGTGAAGGGTTTTCAGACTACACTGAAGCTTTCTTT. It encodes CASSEGFSDYTEAFF.

This rearrangement joins TRBV6-5 to TRBJ1-3, with D possibly matching TRBD1 (6 bases). Trimming stripped 2 bases from V and 4 bases from J, with 24 bases between. This CDR3 spans 19 amino acids. Looked up from germline, CDR1 is MNHEY and CDR2 is SVGAGI. Written as DNA, the CDR3 is TGTGCCAGCAGTTACATAGGGCAGGGGAGGGAAGTGTCGGGAAACACCATATATTTT. This encodes CASSYIGQGREVSGNTIYF.

The chain couples TRBV20-1 to TRBJ2-3; possibly TRBD2 for D (6 bases). This CDR3 spans 13 amino acids. Trimming shortened V by 3 bases and J by 5 bases, and 12 bases separated the two germline ends. Germline V CDR1 and CDR2: DFQATT, SNEGSKA (reference sequence). CDR3 nucleotides: TGCAGTGCTAGTCCTAGGGGAGGAGATACGCAGTATTTT. Protein sequence: CSASPRGGDTQYF.

The chain employs TRBV2 and TRBJ1-3; 7 nucleotides agree with TRBD1. The V gene's germline CDR1 is SNHLY and CDR2 FYNNEI. The CDR3 spans 14 residues. Trimming removed 8 bases from V and 0 bases from J; junction bases left unmatched: 4. The CDR3 loop is CASRGQRSGNTIYF. The CDR3, as DNA: TGTGCCAGCCGGGGACAGCGCTCTGGAAACACCATATATTTT.

The chain couples TRBV20-1 to TRBJ2-2, with a possible D match to TRBD2 (7 bases). Looked up from germline, CDR1 is DFQATT and CDR2 is SNEGSKA (reference sequence). V was shortened by 2 bases and J by 4 bases, with 17 bases between the two germline ends. The CDR3 has 16 residues. The CDR3 here is CSARPRGAGFTGELFF. As DNA, the CDR3 is TGCAGTGCTAGACCCCGGGGGGCAGGGTTCACCGGGGAGCTGTTTTTT.

The chain has TRBV6-1 and TRBJ2-7; no clear D gene. CDR3 size: 16 residues. CDR1 is MNHNS, CDR2 SASEGT, per germline. The V gene lost 5 bases and the J gene lost 2 bases, with 19 bases spanning the gap. The CDR3 DNA follows: TGTGCCAGCAGTCCTCTACTGGGATTTGGGACCTACGAGCAGTACTTC. Its protein is CASSPLLGFGTYEQYF.

This clonotype was seen a handful of times. DNA of the CDR3: TGCAGTGCTAGAGGACTAGCGGGAACACTCTACGAGCAGTACTTC. Translated, it gives CSARGLAGTLYEQYF. The chain recombines TRBV20-1 with TRBJ2-7, with TRBD2 matching over 11 bases. J lost 3 bases, V lost 1 base, and 5 bases had no gene match. This CDR3 region has 15 residues. From germline, CDR1 is DFQATT and CDR2 SNEGSKA (reference sequence).

V and J are TRBV3-1 and TRBJ1-6, with 8 bases that match TRBD1. The CDR3 has 15 amino acids. The V and J ends lost 2 bases and 8 bases, in that order; junction bases with no gene match: 5. Per the germline V gene, CDR1 is LGHDT and CDR2 is YNNKEL (reference sequence). CDR3 protein: CASSQWDRSDSPLHF. The DNA of the CDR3 is TGTGCCAGCAGCCAATGGGACAGGTCGGATTCACCCCTCCACTTT.

J is TRBJ1-5 and V is TRBV19; TRBD1 might be the D (6 bases). The CDR3 extends over 18 amino acids. V lost 1 base to trimming and J lost 0 bases, with 16 bases between them. CDR1 and CDR2 (germline): LNHDA, SQIVND (reference sequence). CDR3: CASSIGRGAFYSNQPQHF. CDR3 in DNA: TGTGCCAGTAGTATAGGCAGGGGAGCATTTTATAGCAATCAGCCCCAGCATTTT.

The chain uses TRBV6-1 and TRBJ1-2; D call uncertain. Germline values: CDR1 MNHNS, CDR2 SASEGT. Trimming shortened V by 0 bases and J by 6 bases, and 11 bases separated the two germline ends. The CDR3 extends over 14 amino acids. The CDR3 region is CASSEARAPNGYTF. The CDR3 DNA sequence: TGTGCCAGCAGTGAAGCGAGGGCACCCAATGGCTACACCTTC.

This clonotype showed up just once. This chain uses TRBV28 with TRBJ1-2, with TRBD1 matching 9 bases. The germline V gene has CDR1 MDHEN and CDR2 SYDVKM. J lost 1 base, V lost 6 bases, and 12 bases had no gene match. The CDR3 runs to 17 residues. CDR3 loop: CASSPQGQGSINYGYTF. CDR3 DNA sequence: TGTGCCAGCAGCCCTCAGGGACAGGGATCGATTAACTATGGCTACACCTTC.

The chain has TRBV25-1 and TRBJ2-6; 7 nucleotides match TRBD1. Trimming at V came to 2 bases and at J to 2 bases, leaving 0 bases not matched to a gene. Germline values: CDR1 MGHDK, CDR2 SYGVNS. The CDR3 is made up of 15 amino acids. The CDR3 DNA reads TGTGCCAGCAGTGAACAGGGGGCTGGGGCCAACGTCCTGACTTTC. Translated: CASSEQGAGANVLTF.

The chain is built from TRBV10-3 and TRBJ2-1, with 8 bases aligning to TRBD1. Germline V gene sequence: CDR1 ENHRY, CDR2 SYGVKD. The CDR3 is made up of 14 amino acids. The V and J ends lost 3 bases and 8 bases, in that order; junction bases with no gene match: 6. The CDR3 DNA sequence: TGTGCCATCAGTGATGCACAGGGGGAGGATGAGCAGTTCTTC. Protein: CAISDAQGEDEQFF.

CDR3 DNA sequence: TGCGCCAGCAGTTCCAGTTGGGGGCCCAGCACAGATACGCAGTATTTT. Protein: CASSSSWGPSTDTQYF. This chain links TRBV10-1 with TRBJ2-3; D is possibly TRBD1 (6 bases). This CDR3 is built from 16 residues. V shed 5 bases and J shed 0 bases, with 15 bases lying between them. The germline V gene encodes CDR1 WNHNN and CDR2 SYGVQD (reference sequence).

CDR3 amino acids: CASSREATGELFF. In nucleotides, the CDR3 is TGTGCCAGCAGCCGGGAGGCCACCGGGGAGCTGTTTTTT. V usage is TRBV7-9 and J usage is TRBJ2-2; 7 nucleotides agree with TRBD2. Per germline, CDR1 SEHNR and CDR2 FQNEAQ (reference sequence). The V and J ends lost 5 bases and 4 bases, in that order; junction bases with no gene match: 1. This CDR3 is built from 13 residues.

Written as DNA, the CDR3 is TGTGCCAGCAACCCTCGGACAGGGAGAACCGGGGAGCTGTTTTTT. Amino acids: CASNPRTGRTGELFF. This chain uses TRBV7-2 with TRBJ2-2, with 8 positions matching TRBD1. This CDR3 comprises 15 residues. CDR1 SGHTA and CDR2 FQGNSA come from the germline V gene. V trimming: 7 bases; J trimming: 5 bases; junction bases outside the gene matches: 9.

The V gene is TRBV9, the J gene TRBJ2-7, with unresolved D. The CDR3 runs 15 residues. Looked up from germline, CDR1 is SGDLS and CDR2 is YYNGEE. The ends were cut back, 0 bases at V and 0 bases at J, with 10 bases in the middle. CDR3 in amino acids: CASSVGPPPSYEQYF. As DNA, the CDR3 is TGTGCCAGCAGCGTAGGTCCACCTCCCTCCTACGAGCAGTACTTC.

The DNA of the CDR3 is TGTGCCAGCAGCCAAAATAGCGGGACCGGGGAGCTGTTTTTT. This encodes CASSQNSGTGELFF. The chain is built from TRBV7-9 and TRBJ2-2; 7 nucleotides line up with TRBD2. There are 14 residues in the CDR3. Germline V gives CDR1 SEHNR, CDR2 FQNEAQ (reference sequence). V trimming: 5 bases; J trimming: 5 bases; junction bases outside the gene matches: 5.

This clonotype has just a few counts. The V call is TRBV25-1, the J call TRBJ1-6; D might be TRBD1 (6 bases). Germline V gene lookup returns CDR1 MGHDK and CDR2 SYGVNS. The V end was cut by 4 bases, the J end by 6 bases, with 13 bases between. CDR3 length: 15 residues. The CDR3 DNA reads TGTGCCAGCAGTGGCGCAGGGGCGCCTAATTCACCCCTCCACTTT. Its translation: CASSGAGAPNSPLHF.

This clonotype was observed a handful of times. The rearrangement joins TRBV28 to TRBJ1-2; TRBD1 agrees at 9 bases. The CDR3 runs to 15 residues. Germline V gives CDR1 MDHEN, CDR2 SYDVKM. With 4 bases clipped from V and 8 bases from J, the junction kept 11 bases outside the gene matches. CDR3 loop: CASSSTGGPSSGYTF. The CDR3 DNA reads as TGTGCCAGCAGTTCTACAGGGGGCCCTAGTTCCGGCTACACCTTC.

V gene TRBV20-1 combines with J gene TRBJ1-4; D not resolved. V was pared by 0 bases and J by 7 bases, with 15 bases between. Germline loops: CDR1 DFQATT, CDR2 SNEGSKA (reference sequence). The CDR3 runs 15 residues. The CDR3 loop is CSARDPRGRAEKLFF. The CDR3 region has the DNA TGCAGTGCTAGAGATCCAAGAGGGAGGGCTGAAAAACTGTTTTTT.

V usage is TRBV9 and J usage is TRBJ2-7; the D is unclear. This CDR3 contains 14 residues. V was shortened by 0 bases and J by 4 bases, with 11 bases between the two germline ends. The germline CDR1 and CDR2 sequences are SGDLS and YYNGEE. CDR3 region: CASSVATESYEQYF. The DNA of the CDR3 is TGTGCCAGCAGCGTAGCAACAGAGAGTTACGAGCAGTACTTC.

The gene calls are TRBV7-9 and TRBJ2-3, with 8 bases fitting TRBD1. With V trimmed by 5 bases and J by 6 bases, 4 bases remained unmatched. Germline-derived CDR1 and CDR2 are SEHNR and FQNEAQ (reference sequence). The CDR3 runs to 13 residues. Written as DNA, the CDR3 is TGTGCCAGCAGCCCCAGGGGGCCGGATACGCAGTATTTT. It is translated as CASSPRGPDTQYF.

The V call is TRBV7-3, the J call TRBJ1-1; maybe TRBD1 (6 bases). The CDR3 totals 14 residues. Germline V gene sequence: CDR1 SGHTA, CDR2 FQGTGA. V was pared by 5 bases and J by 2 bases, with 12 bases between. The DNA of the CDR3 is TGTGCCAGCAGCCTTACAGGGCCAAACACTGAAGCTTTCTTT. Translating it yields CASSLTGPNTEAFF.

The V call is TRBV28, the J call TRBJ2-4, with no clear D. V shed 4 bases and J shed 9 bases, with 13 bases lying between them. Germline V lookup: CDR1 MDHEN, CDR2 SYDVKM. The CDR3 has 13 residues. DNA of the CDR3: TGTGCCAGCAGTTACCCCCTCCAAGGCATTCAGTACTTC. Protein sequence: CASSYPLQGIQYF.

This clonotype was counted only a few times. This chain links TRBV20-1 with TRBJ2-2; TRBD2 matches 10 bases. The CDR3 extends over 18 amino acids. Trimming took 0 bases from V and 4 from J; bases not matched to a gene: 11. The germline V gene has CDR1 DFQATT and CDR2 SNEGSKA (reference sequence). The CDR3: CSARDLRIAGGGTGELFF. DNA for the CDR3: TGCAGTGCTAGAGATCTTAGAATAGCGGGAGGCGGCACCGGGGAGCTGTTTTTT.